A single sample is the source of the 9 T cell receptor beta chains below, sequenced in a study of cytomegalovirus exposure and HLA in healthy donors (dated by TCRdb to the late 2010s). Libraries were built with the immunoSEQ multiplex PCR assay. For the multiplex PCR, a mixture combining 60 forward primers for TCR Vbeta segments and 13 reverse primers for TCR Jbeta segments was used. TCRdb re-hosts the immuneACCESS table, in-frame sequences only. Its copies lack some clones; in the studies checked, an unresolved V gene accounts for under half of them, and the cause for the rest is not known. For this sample the table gives around 150,000 clones, of which around 76% were detected only once. The top ten clones comprise 1.5% of the sample. The sequenced sample consisted of PBMCs. The origin of the receptors is a girl aged 5 to 17 in good health and CMV-seropositive.

The genes are TRBV28 and TRBJ1-2, with TRBD1 identical over 9 bases. This CDR3 spans 15 amino acids. Germline V gene data show CDR1 as MDHEN and CDR2 as SYDVKM. Trimming at V came to 6 bases and at J to 3 bases, leaving 8 bases not matched to a gene. The CDR3 DNA sequence: TGTGCCAGCAGCCCGCTGACAGGGGGGCACTATGGCTACACCTTC. Translation: CASSPLTGGHYGYTF.

The rearrangement uses TRBV11-2 and TRBJ2-1, with 11 nucleotides matching TRBD2. The V gene's germline CDR1 is SGHAT and CDR2 FQNNGV. J was trimmed by 7 bases and V by 5 bases; bases with no gene match: 7. CDR3 length equals 15 residues. Written as DNA, the CDR3 is TGTGCCAGCAGCCTAACTAGCGGGAGTTGGAATGAGCAGTTCTTC. Translating gives CASSLTSGSWNEQFF.

J is TRBJ2-1 and V is TRBV27; 10 nucleotides line up with TRBD1. Germline-derived CDR1 and CDR2 are MNHEY and SMNVEV (reference sequence). J lost 6 bases, V lost 2 bases, and 7 bases had no gene match. CDR3 size: 16 residues. The CDR3 coding sequence is TGTGCCAGCAGTTTAATTTTGGGACAGGGGCCCAATGAGCAGTTCTTC. It yields the protein CASSLILGQGPNEQFF.

Concerning this clone: Other DNA sequences in this sample translate to the same CDR3. This chain links TRBV5-1 with TRBJ1-1; 7 bases align to TRBD1. The length of the CDR3 is 14 residues. Germline V gene lookup returns CDR1 SGHRS and CDR2 YFSETQ. Trimming took 4 bases from V and 7 from J; bases not matched to a gene: 10. CDR3 residues: CASSLSGQKGEAFF. The DNA of the CDR3 is TGCGCCAGCAGCCTTTCGGGACAGAAGGGTGAAGCTTTCTTT.

This clone was seen a single time. The chain carries TRBV5-1 and TRBJ2-5; no clear D. The CDR3 length is 13 residues. CDR1 is SGHRS and CDR2 is YFSETQ in the germline V gene. Deletions cut 4 bases from V and 9 bases from J, with 16 bases between. CDR3 amino acids: CASSVKAELAQYF. The CDR3 nucleotides are TGCGCCAGCAGCGTCAAGGCGGAATTGGCCCAGTACTTC.

This rearrangement joins TRBV18 to TRBJ1-1; D is uncertain. Germline CDR1 is KGHSH and CDR2 is LQKENI. CDR3 size: 13 residues. V was shortened by 2 bases and J by 6 bases, with 10 bases between the two germline ends. CDR3 DNA: TGTGCCAGCTCACCAGGGCTCGACGCTGAAGCTTTCTTT. Residues: CASSPGLDAEAFF.

The chain combines TRBV7-3 with TRBJ2-7, with TRBD1 identical over 8 bases. Germline loops: CDR1 SGHTA, CDR2 FQGTGA. With V trimmed by 3 bases and J by 2 bases, 3 bases remained unmatched. The CDR3 runs to 14 residues. In nucleotides, the CDR3 is TGTGCCAGCAGCTTTTCAGGGGGCCCCTACGAGCAGTACTTC. Translated, it gives CASSFSGGPYEQYF.

This clone is a singleton in its sample. The genes are TRBV27 and TRBJ2-1; a weak D match, TRBD1 (5 bases). V was pared by 6 bases and J by 9 bases, with 12 bases between. This CDR3 comprises 12 residues. The germline gives CDR1 MNHEY, CDR2 SMNVEV (reference sequence). The DNA for the CDR3 is TGTGCCAGCAGCCTTGGGGCCTCTGAGCAGTTCTTC. Translated: CASSLGASEQFF.

The V call is TRBV28, the J call TRBJ1-4; tentative D call: TRBD1 (5 bases). The CDR3 contains 13 residues. Germline V gene lookup returns CDR1 MDHEN and CDR2 SYDVKM. CDR3 residues: CATGGGANEKLFF. CDR3 DNA: TGTGCTACTGGGGGGGGTGCCAATGAAAAACTGTTTTTT.